This T cell receptor beta chain emerged from a study of Ad26.COV2.S vaccination and SARS-CoV-2 variants. Study information: Dosing was one shot or two shots 56 days apart.

CDR1 SGDLS and CDR2 YYNGEE come from the germline V gene. V lost 2 bases to trimming and J lost 5 bases; unmatched junction nucleotides: 6. The CDR3 covers 16 residues. The treatment here: 15 to 20 received Ad26.COV2.S at low or high dose, single or two shots; roughly five received placebo; per-sample allocation not given. Sampling occurred on day 63 after the first vaccine or placebo injection. Whole-study findings and limits: Researchers reported similar non-spike TCR breadth in vaccine and placebo recipients.

Remarks on this clone: What it recognizes is unknown.

Produced via immunoSEQ multiplex PCR; TCRdb's table is partial and in-frame only. The sample comprises 400,000 to 500,000 clones, roughly nine tenths of which are singletons, and just over 2.5% rests with the top ten. The sequencing here drew on peripheral blood, taken in a trial of Ad26.COV2.S vaccine versus placebo. The receptor was isolated from a person aged 18-60 years who received the Ad26.COV2.S COVID-19 vaccine or a placebo. The gene calls are TRBV9 and TRBJ2-3; 12 bases align to TRBD2. CDR3 loop: CASSVSSGGVVDTQYF. The CDR3 nucleotides read TGTGCCAGCAGCGTCTCTAGCGGGGGGGTGGTAGATACGCAGTATTTT.